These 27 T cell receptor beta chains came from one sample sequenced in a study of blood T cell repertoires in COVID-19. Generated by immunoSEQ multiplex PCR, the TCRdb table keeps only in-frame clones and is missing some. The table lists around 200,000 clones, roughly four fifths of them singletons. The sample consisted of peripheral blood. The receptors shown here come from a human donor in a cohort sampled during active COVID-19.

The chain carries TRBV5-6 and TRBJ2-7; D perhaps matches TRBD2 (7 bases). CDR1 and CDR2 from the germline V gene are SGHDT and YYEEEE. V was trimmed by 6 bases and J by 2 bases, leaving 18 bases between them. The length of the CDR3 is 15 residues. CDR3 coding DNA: TGTGCCAGCACTTCTAGAGGAGGGGGGGCCTACGAGCAGTACTTC. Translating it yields CASTSRGGGAYEQYF.

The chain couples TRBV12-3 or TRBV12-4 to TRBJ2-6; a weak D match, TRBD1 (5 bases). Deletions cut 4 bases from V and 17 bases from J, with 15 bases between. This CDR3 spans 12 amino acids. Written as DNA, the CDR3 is TGTGCCAGCAGTTCCCAATCCAGGGCTTTGACTTTC. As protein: CASSSQSRALTF.

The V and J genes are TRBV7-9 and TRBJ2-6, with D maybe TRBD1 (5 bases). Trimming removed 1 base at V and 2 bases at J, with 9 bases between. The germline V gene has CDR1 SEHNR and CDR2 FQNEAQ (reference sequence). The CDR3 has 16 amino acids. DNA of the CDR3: TGTGCCAGCAGCTTAGGGGTCAGGGCTGGGGCCAACGTCCTGACTTTC. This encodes CASSLGVRAGANVLTF.

The CDR3 region has the DNA TGTGCCAGCTCCCCGGGACTAGCGGGGGGGCCAGGAGATACGCAGTATTTT. As protein: CASSPGLAGGPGDTQYF. The V and J genes are TRBV18 and TRBJ2-3, with 16 bases aligning to TRBD2. The germline V gene has CDR1 KGHSH and CDR2 LQKENI. This CDR3 spans 17 amino acids. V trimming: 6 bases; J trimming: 5 bases; junction bases outside the gene matches: 8.

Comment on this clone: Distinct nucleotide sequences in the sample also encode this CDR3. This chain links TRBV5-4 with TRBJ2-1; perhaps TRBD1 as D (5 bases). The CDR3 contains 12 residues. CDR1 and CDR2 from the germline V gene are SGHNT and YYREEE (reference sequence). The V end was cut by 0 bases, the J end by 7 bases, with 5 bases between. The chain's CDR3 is CASSLAGNEQFF. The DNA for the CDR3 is TGTGCCAGCAGCTTGGCAGGGAATGAGCAGTTCTTC.

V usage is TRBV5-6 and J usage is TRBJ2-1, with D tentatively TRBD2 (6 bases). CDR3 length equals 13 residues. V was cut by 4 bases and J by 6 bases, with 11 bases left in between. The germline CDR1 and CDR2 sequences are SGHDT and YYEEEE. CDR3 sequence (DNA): TGTGCCAGCAGCCGTCAGGGAGGCAATGAGCAGTTCTTC. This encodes CASSRQGGNEQFF.

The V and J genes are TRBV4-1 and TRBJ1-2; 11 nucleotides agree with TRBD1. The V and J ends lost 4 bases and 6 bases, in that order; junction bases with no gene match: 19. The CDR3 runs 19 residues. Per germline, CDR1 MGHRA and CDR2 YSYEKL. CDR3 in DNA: TGCGCCAGCAGCCGGTTGGCCGCTGGAGGACAGGGGGCGCTGGATGGCTACACCTTC. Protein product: CASSRLAAGGQGALDGYTF.

The CDR3, as DNA: TGTGCCAGCAGCGGACAGGGAACTGGCTACACCTTC. Protein sequence: CASSGQGTGYTF. The genes are TRBV28 and TRBJ1-2; TRBD1 matches 8 bases. CDR1 and CDR2 from the germline V gene are MDHEN and SYDVKM. The junction had 4 bases not matched to a gene; V was cut back by 6 bases and J by 7 bases. This CDR3 spans 12 amino acids.

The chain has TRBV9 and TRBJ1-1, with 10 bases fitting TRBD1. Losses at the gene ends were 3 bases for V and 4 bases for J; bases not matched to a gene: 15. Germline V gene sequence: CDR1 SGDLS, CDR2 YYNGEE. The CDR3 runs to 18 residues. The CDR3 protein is CASSEGVRDRGGSTEAFF. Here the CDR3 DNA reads TGTGCCAGCAGCGAGGGGGTGAGGGACAGGGGAGGTTCCACTGAAGCTTTCTTT.

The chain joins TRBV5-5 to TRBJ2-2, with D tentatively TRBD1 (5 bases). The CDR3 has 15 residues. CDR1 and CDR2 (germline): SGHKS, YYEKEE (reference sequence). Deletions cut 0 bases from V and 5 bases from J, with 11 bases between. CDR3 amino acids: CASSLAPTETGELFF. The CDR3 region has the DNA TGTGCCAGCAGCTTGGCTCCGACAGAAACCGGGGAGCTGTTTTTT.

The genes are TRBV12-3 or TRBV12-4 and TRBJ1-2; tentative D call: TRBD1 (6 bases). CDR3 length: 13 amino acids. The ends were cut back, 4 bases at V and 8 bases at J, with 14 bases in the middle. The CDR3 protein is CASSSPWTVGYTF. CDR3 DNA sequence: TGTGCCAGCAGTTCCCCTTGGACAGTAGGCTACACCTTC.

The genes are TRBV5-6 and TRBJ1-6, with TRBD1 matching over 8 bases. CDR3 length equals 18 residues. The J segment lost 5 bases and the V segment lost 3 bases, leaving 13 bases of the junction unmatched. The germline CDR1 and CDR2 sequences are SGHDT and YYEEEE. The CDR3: CASSSFASTGVDNSPLHF. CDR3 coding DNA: TGTGCCAGCAGCTCCTTTGCCTCGACAGGGGTTGATAATTCACCCCTCCACTTT. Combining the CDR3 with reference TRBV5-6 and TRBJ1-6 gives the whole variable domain DAGVTQSPTHLIKTRGQQVTLRCSPKSGHDTVSWYQQALGQGPQFIFQYYEEEERQRGNFPDRFSGHQFPNYSSELNVNALLLGDSALYLCASSSFASTGVDNSPLHFGNGTRLTVT.

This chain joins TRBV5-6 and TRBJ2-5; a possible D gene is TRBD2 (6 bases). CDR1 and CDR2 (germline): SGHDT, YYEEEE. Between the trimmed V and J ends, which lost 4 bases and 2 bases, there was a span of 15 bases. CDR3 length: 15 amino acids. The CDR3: CASSPSPGGQETQYF. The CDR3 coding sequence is TGTGCCAGCAGCCCGAGTCCCGGGGGACAAGAGACCCAGTACTTC.

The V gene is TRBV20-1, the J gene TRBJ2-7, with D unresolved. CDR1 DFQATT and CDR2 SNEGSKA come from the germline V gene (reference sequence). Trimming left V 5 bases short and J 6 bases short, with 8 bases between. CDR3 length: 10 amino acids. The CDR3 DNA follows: TGCAGTGCTGGGTCGGGCGAGCAGTACTTC. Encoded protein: CSAGSGEQYF.

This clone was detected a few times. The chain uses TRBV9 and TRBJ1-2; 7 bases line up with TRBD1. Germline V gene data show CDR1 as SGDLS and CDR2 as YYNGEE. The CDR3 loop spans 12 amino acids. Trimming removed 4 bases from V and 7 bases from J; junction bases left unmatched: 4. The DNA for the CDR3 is TGTGCCAGCAGCCCTACAGGGGTTGGCTACACCTTC. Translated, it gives CASSPTGVGYTF.

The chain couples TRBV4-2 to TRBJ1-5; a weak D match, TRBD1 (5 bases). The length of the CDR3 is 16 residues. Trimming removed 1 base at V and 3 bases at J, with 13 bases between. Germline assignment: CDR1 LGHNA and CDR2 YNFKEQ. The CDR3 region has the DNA TGTGCCAGCAGCCAAGGCAATCAGGGCCTCAATCAGCCCCAGCATTTT. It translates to CASSQGNQGLNQPQHF.

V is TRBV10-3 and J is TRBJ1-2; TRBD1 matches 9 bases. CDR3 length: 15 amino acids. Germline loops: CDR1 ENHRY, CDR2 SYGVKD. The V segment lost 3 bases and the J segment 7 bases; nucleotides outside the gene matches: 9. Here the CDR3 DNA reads TGTGCCATCAGTGAAGGGGACAGGGAAGCTCTTGGCTACACCTTC. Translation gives CAISEGDREALGYTF.

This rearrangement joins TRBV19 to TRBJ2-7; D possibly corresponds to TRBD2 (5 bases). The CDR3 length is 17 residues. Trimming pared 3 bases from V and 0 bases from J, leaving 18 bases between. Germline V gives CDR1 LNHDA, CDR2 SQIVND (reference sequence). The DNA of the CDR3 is TGTGCCAGTAGTATCGGGATTTGGGAACAGAGCTCCTACGAGCAGTACTTC. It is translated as CASSIGIWEQSSYEQYF.

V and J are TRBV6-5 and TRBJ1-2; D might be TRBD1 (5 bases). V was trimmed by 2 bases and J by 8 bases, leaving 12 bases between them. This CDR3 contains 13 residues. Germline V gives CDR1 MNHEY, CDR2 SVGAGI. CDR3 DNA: TGTGCCAGCAGTTACGGGGAAGGGGTAGGCTACACCTTC. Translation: CASSYGEGVGYTF.

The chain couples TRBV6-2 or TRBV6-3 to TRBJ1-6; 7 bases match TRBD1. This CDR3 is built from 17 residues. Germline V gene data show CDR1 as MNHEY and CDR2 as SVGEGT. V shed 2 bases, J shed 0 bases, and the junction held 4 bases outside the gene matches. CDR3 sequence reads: CASSYDRTGSYNSPLHF. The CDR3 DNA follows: TGTGCCAGCAGTTACGATCGGACAGGCTCCTATAATTCACCCCTCCACTTT.

CDR3 DNA sequence: TGTGCCAGCAGCTACCTTATCGACAGGGGATACTATTATAATTCACCCCTCCACTTT. Its translation: CASSYLIDRGYYYNSPLHF. V usage is TRBV11-2 and J usage is TRBJ1-6; 8 bases map to TRBD1. V lost 4 bases to trimming and J lost 4 bases; unmatched junction nucleotides: 15. Germline values: CDR1 SGHAT, CDR2 FQNNGV. The CDR3 loop spans 19 amino acids.

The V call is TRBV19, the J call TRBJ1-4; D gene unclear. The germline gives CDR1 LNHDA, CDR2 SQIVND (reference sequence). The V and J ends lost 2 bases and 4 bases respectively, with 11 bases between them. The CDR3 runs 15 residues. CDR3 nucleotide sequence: TGTGCCAGTAGTATATCTGGTGGGAGTAATGAAAAACTGTTTTTT. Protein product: CASSISGGSNEKLFF.

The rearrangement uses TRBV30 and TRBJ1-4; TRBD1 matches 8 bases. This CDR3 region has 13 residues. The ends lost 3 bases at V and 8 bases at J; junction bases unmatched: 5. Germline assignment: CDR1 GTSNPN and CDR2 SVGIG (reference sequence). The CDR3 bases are TGTGCCTGGAGGGACAGGGAGACGGAAAAACTGTTTTTT. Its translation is CAWRDRETEKLFF.

CDR3 protein: CASSWSSGEKLFF. DNA for the CDR3: TGTGCCAGCAGCTGGTCGTCCGGGGAAAAACTGTTTTTT. V and J are TRBV11-1 and TRBJ1-4; D remains unclear. The CDR3 consists of 13 residues. The germline gives CDR1 SGHAT, CDR2 FQDESV (reference sequence). Trimming shortened V by 4 bases and J by 8 bases, and 11 bases separated the two germline ends.

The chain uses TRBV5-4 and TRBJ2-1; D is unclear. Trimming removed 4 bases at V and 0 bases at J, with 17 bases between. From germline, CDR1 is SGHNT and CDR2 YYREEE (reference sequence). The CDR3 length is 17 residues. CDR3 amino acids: CASSRPSDTYSYNEQFF. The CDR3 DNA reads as TGTGCCAGCAGCAGACCGTCCGACACCTACTCCTACAATGAGCAGTTCTTC.

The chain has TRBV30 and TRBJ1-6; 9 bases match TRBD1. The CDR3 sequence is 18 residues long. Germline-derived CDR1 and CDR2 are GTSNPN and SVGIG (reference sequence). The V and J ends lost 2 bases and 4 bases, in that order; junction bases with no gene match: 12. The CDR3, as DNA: TGTGCCTGGAGTAAACACCCGGTGGGGACAGGGTATAATTCACCCCTCCACTTT. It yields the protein CAWSKHPVGTGYNSPLHF.

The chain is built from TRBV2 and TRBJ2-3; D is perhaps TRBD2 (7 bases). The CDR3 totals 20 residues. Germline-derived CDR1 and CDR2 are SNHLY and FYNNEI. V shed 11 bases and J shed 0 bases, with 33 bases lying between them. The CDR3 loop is CAVSASPGTIGGLSTDTQYF. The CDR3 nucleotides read TGTGCCGTCTCAGCGTCGCCCGGGACTATCGGGGGGCTCAGCACAGATACGCAGTATTTT.